Given below is one TCR beta chain in context. Its antigen is as yet unknown. This entry is derived from a study of T cells in Graves' hyperthyroidism and ophthalmopathy. Study at large: Pretreatment peripheral blood was obtained at initial diagnosis.

The CDR3 is made up of 14 amino acids. The V end lost 5 bases, the J end lost 1 base, and 10 bases lay between the germline ends. Based on clinical symptoms, serum thyroxine and TRAb, thyroid ultrasound and orbital computed tomography, diagnoses were reached. The authors took PBMCs from 8 to 10 ml fresh peripheral blood. RNA transcripts were the template for amplifying TCR beta CDR3 regions. Initially, a first-round RT-PCR of the TCR CDR3 employed the HTBI primer set. In TCRdb, the multiplex PCR reads were re-called with MiXCR into one record per CDR3 protein. The data show about 320,000 distinct CDR3 sequences, with approximately 15% seen just once and 33% held by the top ten. Whole-study results and caveats: The model's output predicted ophthalmopathy at a median of around 6.9 months prior to onset.

The rearrangement joins TRBV12-3 or TRBV12-4 to TRBJ2-3, with D unclear. Sequenced input: blood. The TCR originated in a man aged 30 to 45 with Graves' hyperthyroidism. The DNA for the CDR3 is TGTGCCAGCAGTAGATCGACGGGCACAGATACGCAGTATTTT. Its protein is CASSRSTGTDTQYF.